The next 16 T cell receptor beta chains were all read from a single sample in a study of blood T cell repertoires in COVID-19. Profiled with immunoSEQ multiplex PCR; TCRdb holds only in-frame clones, not every one. The sample includes about 240,000 clones, approximately 83% of them seen just once. Sequenced input: peripheral blood. Receptors originate from a young man who had recovered from COVID-19.

This CDR3 reads CASSESGGRTGELFF. CDR3 DNA sequence: TGTGCCAGCAGTGAGAGCGGGGGGCGCACCGGGGAGCTGTTTTTT. The chain employs TRBV6-4 and TRBJ2-2, with TRBD2 matching over 9 bases. This CDR3 spans 15 amino acids. V was pared by 3 bases and J by 4 bases, with 3 bases of the junction left unmatched. Germline-derived CDR1 and CDR2 are MRHNA and SNTAGT.

The V and J genes are TRBV5-1 and TRBJ2-1; 8 bases match TRBD2. Unmatched junction bases numbered 8, after V lost 4 bases and J lost 8 bases. Germline V gene lookup returns CDR1 SGHRS and CDR2 YFSETQ. There are 14 residues in the CDR3. The CDR3 coding sequence is TGCGCCAGCAGCCTAGGGACTAGTCCACATGAGCAGTTCTTC. It translates to CASSLGTSPHEQFF.

The J gene is TRBJ1-4, the V gene TRBV5-1, with D possibly being TRBD1 (6 bases). Germline V lookup: CDR1 SGHRS, CDR2 YFSETQ. Trimming took off 2 bases at V and 3 bases at J, with 20 bases between the two ends. CDR3 length: 18 residues. The CDR3 here is CASSLNARGGRSNEKLFF. DNA for the CDR3: TGCGCCAGCAGCTTAAACGCCAGGGGAGGGAGGTCTAATGAAAAACTGTTTTTT.

V usage is TRBV27 and J usage is TRBJ1-6; the match to TRBD1 covers 7 bases. V lost 3 bases and J lost 5; bases outside the gene matches: 10. The germline gives CDR1 MNHEY, CDR2 SMNVEV (reference sequence). The CDR3 extends over 17 amino acids. CDR3 sequence: CASSFFGGGADNSPLHF. Here the CDR3 DNA reads TGTGCCAGCAGTTTTTTTGGAGGGGGCGCGGATAATTCACCCCTCCACTTT.

The gene calls are TRBV9 and TRBJ1-5, with D unclear. The CDR3 sequence is 13 residues long. The germline V gene encodes CDR1 SGDLS and CDR2 YYNGEE. V was trimmed by 0 bases and J by 5 bases, leaving 6 bases between them. The CDR3 sequence: CASSVGADQPQHF. The CDR3 region has the DNA TGTGCCAGCAGCGTAGGAGCCGATCAGCCCCAGCATTTT.

This clone was found once. This chain connects TRBV28 to TRBJ1-6; D is ambiguous. CDR3 length equals 12 residues. Trimming removed 8 bases from V and 8 bases from J, with 10 bases in between. The germline gives CDR1 MDHEN, CDR2 SYDVKM. The CDR3 spells CASQLMYSPLHF. Here the CDR3 DNA reads TGTGCCAGCCAACTGATGTATTCACCCCTCCACTTT.

This clone was counted a single time. V gene TRBV5-5 combines with J gene TRBJ1-1; D not resolved. Trimming took off 4 bases at V and 1 base at J, with 11 bases between the two ends. Germline values: CDR1 SGHKS, CDR2 YYEKEE (reference sequence). The CDR3 is 14 amino acids. Here the CDR3 reads CASSQDWGNTEAFF. CDR3 nucleotides: TGTGCCAGCAGCCAGGACTGGGGGAACACTGAAGCTTTCTTT.

The chain links TRBV9 to TRBJ2-1; 10 bases align to TRBD2. Looked up from germline, CDR1 is SGDLS and CDR2 is YYNGEE. CDR3 length equals 16 residues. With 3 bases clipped from V and 0 bases from J, the junction kept 3 bases outside the gene matches. The CDR3 coding sequence is TGTGCCAGCAGCGGGGGGACTAGCGACTCCTACAATGAGCAGTTCTTC. This encodes CASSGGTSDSYNEQFF.

CDR3 amino acids: CASSLLQDLNEKLFF. The CDR3 DNA sequence: TGTGCCAGCAGTCTACTACAGGACCTTAATGAAAAACTGTTTTTT. The rearrangement joins TRBV28 to TRBJ1-4; weak D call: TRBD1 (5 bases). This CDR3 has 15 amino acids. Germline lookup yields CDR1 MDHEN and CDR2 SYDVKM. Trimming took off 5 bases at V and 4 bases at J, with 14 bases between the two ends.

The rearrangement uses TRBV5-5 and TRBJ2-3; 7 nucleotides align to TRBD1. The CDR3 loop spans 15 amino acids. Losses at the gene ends were 4 bases for V and 0 bases for J; bases not matched to a gene: 5. In germline, CDR1 is SGHKS, CDR2 YYEKEE (reference sequence). CDR3 amino acids: CASSLGTASTDTQYF. The DNA of the CDR3 is TGTGCCAGCAGCCTAGGGACAGCCAGCACAGATACGCAGTATTTT. The whole variable domain, filled in from reference TRBV5-5 and TRBJ2-3, reads DAGVTQSPTHLIKTRGQQVTLRCSPISGHKSVSWYQQVLGQGPQFIFQYYEKEERGRGNFPDRFSARQFPNYSSELNVNALLLGDSALYLCASSLGTASTDTQYFGPGTRLTVL.

The V call is TRBV27, the J call TRBJ1-1, with 9 nucleotides matching TRBD1. The germline gives CDR1 MNHEY, CDR2 SMNVEV (reference sequence). V was clipped by 3 bases and J by 5 bases; unmatched bases: 19. The CDR3 totals 19 residues. The CDR3 region has the DNA TGTGCCAGCAGTTTTCTGGGACTGAACTCACAGGGGGCGGTAACTGAAGCTTTCTTT. This encodes CASSFLGLNSQGAVTEAFF.

The rearrangement links TRBV18 to TRBJ1-6; perhaps TRBD1 as D (6 bases). The germline CDR1 and CDR2 sequences are KGHSH and LQKENI. The V and J ends lost 4 bases and 8 bases respectively, with 15 bases between them. This CDR3 has 15 residues. CDR3: CASSRGDTMDSPLHF. DNA for the CDR3: TGTGCCAGCTCACGAGGGGACACCATGGATTCACCCCTCCACTTT.

In its sample, this clone was seen once. As DNA, the CDR3 is TGCGCCAGCAGCCAAGACGGGAGACAGAGGAATGAGCAGTTCTTC. It is translated as CASSQDGRQRNEQFF. The rearrangement joins TRBV4-1 to TRBJ2-1, with D perhaps TRBD2 (6 bases). V shed 0 bases and J shed 7 bases, with 13 bases lying between them. The germline V gene has CDR1 MGHRA and CDR2 YSYEKL. There are 15 residues in the CDR3.

In this sample, this clone turned up a few times. The V and J genes are TRBV3-1 (or the pseudogene TRBV3-2) and TRBJ1-6; D gene unclear. The V end was cut by 1 base, the J end by 6 bases, with 13 bases between. Germline CDR1 and CDR2: LGHDT and YNNKEL (reference sequence). There are 16 residues in the CDR3. The CDR3 sequence is CASSQGVGGFNSPLHF. For the CDR3, the DNA is TGTGCCAGCAGCCAAGGAGTCGGAGGGTTTAATTCACCCCTCCACTTT.

The J gene is TRBJ2-2, the V gene TRBV7-8; 9 bases fit TRBD1. The CDR3 has 17 residues. Trimming took 0 bases from V and 4 from J; bases not matched to a gene: 6. Germline CDR1 reads SGHVS; CDR2 reads FQNEAQ. In nucleotides, the CDR3 is TGTGCCAGCAGCTTAGCGCGGGGACAGGGAAGCACCGGGGAGCTGTTTTTT. Protein: CASSLARGQGSTGELFF. The full variable domain, completed using reference TRBV7-8 and TRBJ2-2, is GAGVSQSPRYKVAKRGQDVALRCDPISGHVSLFWYQQALGQGPEFLTYFQNEAQLDKSGLPSDRFFAERPEGSVSTLKIQRTQQEDSAVYLCASSLARGQGSTGELFFGEGSRLTVL.

The chain combines TRBV6-5 with TRBJ2-7; possibly TRBD1 for D (5 bases). The V and J ends lost 6 bases and 6 bases respectively, with 18 bases between them. Looked up from germline, CDR1 is MNHEY and CDR2 is SVGAGI. The CDR3 is 14 amino acids. The CDR3 DNA follows: TGTGCCAGCAGAGCTAGGTCCTTAGGGGTCGAGCAGTACGTC. Protein sequence: CASRARSLGVEQYV.